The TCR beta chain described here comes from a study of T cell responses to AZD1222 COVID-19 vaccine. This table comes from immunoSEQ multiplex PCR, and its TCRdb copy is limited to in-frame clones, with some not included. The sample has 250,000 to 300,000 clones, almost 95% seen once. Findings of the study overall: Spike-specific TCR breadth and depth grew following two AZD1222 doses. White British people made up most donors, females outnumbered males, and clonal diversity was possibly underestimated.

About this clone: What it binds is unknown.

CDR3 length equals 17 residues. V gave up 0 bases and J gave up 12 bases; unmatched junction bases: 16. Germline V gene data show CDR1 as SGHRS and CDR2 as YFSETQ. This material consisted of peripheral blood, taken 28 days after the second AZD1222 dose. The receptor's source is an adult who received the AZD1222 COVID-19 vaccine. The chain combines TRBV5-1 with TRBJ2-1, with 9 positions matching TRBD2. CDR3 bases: TGCGCCAGCAGCTTGGCCGAACTAGCGGGTGCCCCTTTGGGGCAGTTCTTC. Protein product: CASSLAELAGAPLGQFF.